These 26 T cell receptor beta chains came from one sample sequenced in a study of beta chain features in type 1 diabetes. Expressed TCRB transcripts were sequenced because the entire RNA isolate underwent reverse transcription. The assay was immunoSEQ multiplex PCR, and TCRdb's table has in-frame clones only and misses some. Among some 300,000 clones listed, 8% were seen once. Material: central memory CD4+ T cells from blood. The receptors were sampled from a young woman in good health.

This chain uses TRBV5-1 with TRBJ2-1, with a tentative D call TRBD2 (5 bases). This CDR3 has 14 residues. The V gene's germline CDR1 is SGHRS and CDR2 YFSETQ. V was pared by 6 bases and J by 7 bases, with 17 bases between. CDR3 residues: CASTPVRGLNEQFF. CDR3 bases: TGCGCCAGCACCCCGGTTCGCGGGCTGAATGAGCAGTTCTTC.

This clone has at least ten counts. This CDR3 is CASSSKGLVIEQYF. DNA of the CDR3: TGTGCCAGCAGCTCGAAGGGACTAGTAATCGAGCAGTACTTC. This chain links TRBV7-2 with TRBJ2-7, with 8 bases lining up with TRBD2. This CDR3 is 14 amino acids long. With V trimmed by 4 bases and J by 6 bases, 8 bases remained unmatched. Germline assignment: CDR1 SGHTA and CDR2 FQGNSA. The variable domain in full, with the rest retrieved from reference TRBV7-2 and TRBJ2-7, is GAGVSQSPSNKVTEKGKDVELRCDPISGHTALYWYRQSLGQGLEFLIYFQGNSAPDKSGLPSDRFSAERTGGSVSTLTIQRTQQEDSAVYLCASSSKGLVIEQYFGPGTRLTVT.

V is TRBV29-1 and J is TRBJ1-1, with 11 nucleotides matching TRBD1. The CDR3 extends over 14 amino acids. The V and J ends lost 6 bases and 6 bases, in that order; junction bases with no gene match: 9. The germline gives CDR1 SQVTM, CDR2 ANQGSEA. Here the CDR3 DNA reads TGCAGCGTGGACAGGGGGCCTCGGAGGTCTGAAGCTTTCTTT. Protein sequence: CSVDRGPRRSEAFF.

This clone was seen at least ten times. This chain connects TRBV7-2 to TRBJ2-6; 7 nucleotides align to TRBD2. Trimming removed 8 bases from V and 1 base from J; junction bases left unmatched: 8. Germline CDR1 is SGHTA and CDR2 is FQGNSA. The CDR3 has 16 residues. DNA of the CDR3: TGTGCCAGCGCTACGGGGGGAGCGTCTGGGGCCAACGTCCTGACTTTC. It is translated as CASATGGASGANVLTF.

The chain carries TRBV4-3 and TRBJ1-2; possibly TRBD1 for D (5 bases). The CDR3 is 14 residues long. Germline V gene lookup returns CDR1 LGHNA and CDR2 YSLEER. V was trimmed by 2 bases and J by 8 bases, leaving 15 bases between them. CDR3 in amino acids: CASSQWSGGLGYTF. The DNA of the CDR3 is TGCGCCAGCAGCCAATGGTCGGGGGGTCTAGGCTACACCTTC.

Worth noting for this clone: The same CDR3 is also encoded by other DNA sequences in this sample. For the CDR3, the DNA is TGTGCCAGCAGCTTAACGGGACAAGGGGAGACCCAGTACTTC. As protein: CASSLTGQGETQYF. The gene calls are TRBV7-3 and TRBJ2-5, with D possibly being TRBD1 (6 bases). The CDR3 is 14 amino acids. V was clipped by 0 bases and J by 5 bases, with 10 bases between them. Germline V gene data show CDR1 as SGHTA and CDR2 as FQGTGA.

The chain is built from TRBV9 and TRBJ2-5; TRBD1 matches 7 bases. The DNA matches TRBJ2-7 better at its end, which makes the J call doubtful. This CDR3 has 17 residues. Germline V CDR1 and CDR2: SGDLS, YYNGEE. The CDR3 DNA follows: TGTGCCAGCAGCGTCACGTCCGACAGGGCGTCCTCCTACGAGCAGTACTTC. Its translation is CASSVTSDRASSYEQYF.

The chain employs TRBV2 and TRBJ2-5, with a possible D match to TRBD1 (5 bases). CDR3 length: 13 residues. Trimming pared 4 bases from V and 4 bases from J, leaving 10 bases between. Germline CDR1 SNHLY, CDR2 FYNNEI. This CDR3 is CASSVTRVETQYF. The CDR3 region has the DNA TGTGCCAGCAGTGTGACCAGGGTAGAGACCCAGTACTTC.

The genes are TRBV4-2 and TRBJ2-1, with 7 bases that match TRBD1. Trimming removed 0 bases from V and 8 bases from J; junction bases left unmatched: 7. This CDR3 is built from 15 residues. Germline assignment: CDR1 LGHNA and CDR2 YNFKEQ. For the CDR3, the DNA is TGTGCCAGCAGCCAAGATTACAGGGGAAGGGATGAGCAGTTCTTC. Translated, it gives CASSQDYRGRDEQFF.

This clone was counted between two and nine times. The CDR3 here is CASSGGIGQPQHF. For the CDR3, the DNA is TGTGCCAGCAGTGGGGGGATAGGCCAGCCCCAGCATTTT. The rearrangement joins TRBV6-6 to TRBJ1-5, with a possible D match to TRBD1 (5 bases). The CDR3 totals 13 residues. Germline CDR1 and CDR2: MNHNY and SVGAGI (reference sequence). V was trimmed by 5 bases and J by 7 bases, leaving 12 bases between them.

This clone came up many times. This same CDR3 is encoded by further DNA sequences in the sample. V gene TRBV28 combines with J gene TRBJ1-5, with D perhaps matching TRBD1 (5 bases). Trimming removed 8 bases from V and 2 bases from J, with 7 bases in between. This CDR3 spans 12 amino acids. Per germline, CDR1 MDHEN and CDR2 SYDVKM. CDR3 bases: TGTGCCAGCGGAGGGGGCAATCAGCCCCAGCATTTT. This encodes CASGGGNQPQHF.

This clone was counted ten times or more. The rearrangement links TRBV4-3 to TRBJ1-6; no reliable D call. V lost 1 base and J lost 10, with 14 bases in between. The CDR3 consists of 15 residues. Germline lookup yields CDR1 LGHNA and CDR2 YSLEER. The CDR3 nucleotides read TGCGCCAGCAGCCAAGGTGTCCGTTCTGGATCACCCCTCCACTTT. Translation: CASSQGVRSGSPLHF.

This clone appeared a few times. The chain employs TRBV7-2 and TRBJ2-3, with 8 positions matching TRBD2. The CDR3 covers 15 residues. Germline lookup yields CDR1 SGHTA and CDR2 FQGNSA. V lost 3 bases and J lost 0; bases outside the gene matches: 2. The CDR3 DNA is TGTGCCAGCAGCTTTTCTAGCGGGAGCACAGATACGCAGTATTTT. Protein sequence: CASSFSSGSTDTQYF.

In this sample, this clone turned up many times. The genes are TRBV5-1 and TRBJ2-1, with 7 bases lining up with TRBD1. J lost 0 bases, V lost 6 bases, and 15 bases had no gene match. This CDR3 has 18 amino acids. Per the germline V gene, CDR1 is SGHRS and CDR2 is YFSETQ. CDR3 in DNA: TGCGCCAGCACCCGCCGACAGGGATCAGGAAGCTCCTACAATGAGCAGTTCTTC. Translated, it gives CASTRRQGSGSSYNEQFF.

This clone was seen a handful of times. The rearrangement links TRBV7-2 to TRBJ2-7; 12 bases match TRBD2. Germline values: CDR1 SGHTA, CDR2 FQGNSA. Trimming removed 3 bases from V and 2 bases from J; junction bases left unmatched: 2. The CDR3 sequence is 15 residues long. The CDR3 here is CASSLTSGGTYEQYF. The DNA of the CDR3 is TGTGCCAGCAGCTTGACTAGCGGGGGAACCTACGAGCAGTACTTC.

Only a few counts were recorded for this clone. The gene calls are TRBV27 and TRBJ1-2; 7 nucleotides align to TRBD1. Germline V gene lookup returns CDR1 MNHEY and CDR2 SMNVEV (reference sequence). After removal of 5 bases from V and 5 bases from J, the junction contained 11 bases not matched to a gene. The CDR3 has 15 amino acids. The CDR3 region has the DNA TGTGCCAGCAGTCCTGACAGGGCCACCCAATATGGCTACACCTTC. It translates to CASSPDRATQYGYTF.

V is TRBV30 and J is TRBJ2-2, with no clear D. The germline V gene has CDR1 GTSNPN and CDR2 SVGIG (reference sequence). The ends were cut back, 6 bases at V and 8 bases at J, with 16 bases in the middle. The CDR3 is 13 residues long. As DNA, the CDR3 is TGTGCCTGTGGCAGGATGGACCTTGGGGAGCTGTTTTTT. It yields the protein CACGRMDLGELFF.

V is TRBV28 and J is TRBJ1-3; no clear D gene. CDR1 MDHEN and CDR2 SYDVKM come from the germline V gene. Trimming stripped 0 bases from V and 0 bases from J, with 12 bases between. The CDR3 is 17 amino acids. CDR3 nucleotides: TGTGCCAGCAGTTTATGGTCTGGTCCCATCTCTGGAAACACCATATATTTT. It specifies CASSLWSGPISGNTIYF.

This clone was counted between two and nine times. CDR3 sequence (DNA): TGTGCCAGCAGTTACTCGTCCCATGCGGGGACCCAGTACTTC. It encodes CASSYSSHAGTQYF. The chain combines TRBV6-6 with TRBJ2-5; TRBD2 is a possible D gene (5 bases). The germline V and J ends were trimmed by 0 bases and 7 bases, with 12 bases remaining between them. The germline gives CDR1 MNHNY, CDR2 SVGAGI (reference sequence). The CDR3 is 14 residues long.

This clone was observed a handful of times. The chain combines TRBV10-3 with TRBJ2-1; 9 nucleotides match TRBD1. Trimming at V came to 8 bases and at J to 5 bases, leaving 1 base not matched to a gene. Germline-derived CDR1 and CDR2 are ENHRY and SYGVKD. The CDR3 is 12 amino acids. The CDR3 is CAIGQGNNEQFF. CDR3 bases: TGTGCCATCGGACAGGGGAACAATGAGCAGTTCTTC.

This clone has only a few counts. The chain uses TRBV25-1 and TRBJ1-6, with D unclear. Germline values: CDR1 MGHDK, CDR2 SYGVNS. The CDR3 length is 13 residues. V shed 7 bases and J shed 7 bases, with 11 bases lying between them. In DNA form, the CDR3 reads TGTGCCAGCACGGCGACGACGAATTCACCCCTCCACTTT. Translated: CASTATTNSPLHF.

The V and J genes are TRBV25-1 and TRBJ2-3, with D hard to call. The CDR3 runs to 13 residues. CDR1 is MGHDK and CDR2 is SYGVNS in the germline V gene. Trimming pared 4 bases from V and 6 bases from J, leaving 11 bases between. CDR3 sequence: CASSGFLRDTQYF. The CDR3 DNA reads TGTGCCAGCAGTGGATTCCTGAGGGATACGCAGTATTTT.

The rearrangement joins TRBV5-1 to TRBJ2-3; no definite D call. The germline gives CDR1 SGHRS, CDR2 YFSETQ. There are 13 residues in the CDR3. Trimming left V 9 bases short and J 1 base short, with 12 bases between. The CDR3 DNA reads TGCGCCACCCGTACGTGGGGCACAGATACGCAGTATTTT. Encoded protein: CATRTWGTDTQYF.

The chain joins TRBV5-4 to TRBJ2-7; D not resolved. The length of the CDR3 is 13 residues. Trimming took 3 bases from V and 7 from J, leaving 14 bases between them. CDR1 and CDR2 (germline): SGHNT, YYREEE (reference sequence). The CDR3 loop is CASSSTPDGEQYV. The CDR3, as DNA: TGTGCCAGCAGCTCGACCCCGGACGGTGAGCAGTACGTC.

A few counts support this clone. The J gene is TRBJ1-2, the V gene TRBV29-1; unclear D gene. V was shortened by 3 bases and J by 2 bases, with 7 bases between the two germline ends. The CDR3 spans 12 residues. Per the germline V gene, CDR1 is SQVTM and CDR2 is ANQGSEA. This chain's CDR3 is CSVDVTNYGYTF. The CDR3 coding sequence is TGCAGCGTTGATGTCACCAACTATGGCTACACCTTC. Filled out from reference TRBV29-1 and TRBJ1-2, the complete variable domain reads SAVISQKPSRDICQRGTSLTIQCQVDSQVTMMFWYRQQPGQSLTLIATANQGSEATYESGFVIDKFPISRPNLTFSTLTVSNMSPEDSSIYLCSVDVTNYGYTFGSGTRLTVV.

This clone was seen a handful of times. This chain joins TRBV14 and TRBJ1-2, with TRBD1 matching over 7 bases. Trimming removed 4 bases from V and 3 bases from J; junction bases left unmatched: 8. The CDR3 has 15 amino acids. Germline-derived CDR1 and CDR2 are SGHDN and FVKESK. Written as DNA, the CDR3 is TGTGCCAGCAGCCCACCGGGACAGATGTACTATGGCTACACCTTC. As protein: CASSPPGQMYYGYTF.